These 31 T cell receptor beta chains originate from one sample sequenced in a study of spatial heterogeneity in lung cancer. Described time point: sample taken at primary tumor resection. The input material, whole RNA from tumor, nontumor lung or frozen PBMC, was sequenced unsorted. Via MiXCR, TCRdb re-called the 5' RACE reads, giving one row per CDR3 protein. Of some 25,000 distinct CDR3 sequences listed, 4% to 6% are singletons. The source material was PBMCs, sampled at surgery. These TCRs come from a male donor with early-stage non-small cell lung cancer.

This clonotype was recorded at least ten times. The chain carries TRBV6-1 and TRBJ1-2; D uncertain. Germline V gene lookup returns CDR1 MNHNS and CDR2 SASEGT. The CDR3 extends over 16 amino acids. The germline V and J ends were trimmed by 2 bases and 4 bases, with 17 bases remaining between them. This chain's CDR3 is CASSEPDGRAGYGYTF. Written as DNA, the CDR3 is TGTGCCAGCAGTGAACCGGATGGAAGGGCCGGCTATGGCTACACCTTC.

This clonotype was observed many times. The genes are TRBV15 and TRBJ2-1; TRBD2 might be the D (5 bases). In germline, CDR1 is LNHNV, CDR2 YYDKDF (reference sequence). The CDR3 is made up of 18 amino acids. Trimming took off 4 bases at V and 8 bases at J, with 27 bases between the two ends. Here the CDR3 DNA reads TGTGCCACCAGCATTTTAGCTGACCGGGGTTGGGGAGCATATGAGCAGTTCTTC. This translates into CATSILADRGWGAYEQFF.

This clonotype was detected ten times or more. The V call is TRBV7-9, the J call TRBJ1-6, with unresolved D. CDR1 and CDR2 (germline): SEHNR, FQNEAQ (reference sequence). V lost 5 bases and J lost 9, with 17 bases in between. The CDR3 runs to 15 residues. The CDR3 DNA follows: TGTGCCAGCAGCCCGACCCCCGTCGGTGGTTCACCCCTCCACTTT. This translates into CASSPTPVGGSPLHF.

There are many counts of this clonotype. The chain is built from TRBV20-1 and TRBJ2-2, with TRBD2 as a possible D gene (6 bases). V was shortened by 4 bases and J by 1 base, with 10 bases between the two germline ends. This CDR3 comprises 14 residues. CDR1 is DFQATT, CDR2 SNEGSKA, per germline (reference sequence). DNA of the CDR3: TGCAGTGCTAAATCGGGGGTGAACACCGGGGAGCTGTTTTTT. It codes for CSAKSGVNTGELFF.

This clonotype occurred many times. The chain combines TRBV3-1 with TRBJ2-4; maybe TRBD1 (6 bases). The CDR3 sequence is 16 residues long. Germline V gives CDR1 LGHDT, CDR2 YNNKEL (reference sequence). V lost 0 bases to trimming and J lost 7 bases, with 16 bases between them. CDR3 DNA sequence: TGTGCCAGCAGCCAAGATTTTGGGGGCTCCTCGAACATTCAGTACTTC. It translates to CASSQDFGGSSNIQYF.

This clonotype came up many times. V and J are TRBV12-3 or TRBV12-4 and TRBJ2-5, with a possible D match to TRBD2 (6 bases). The length of the CDR3 is 14 residues. The V end lost 8 bases, the J end lost 4 bases, and 17 bases lay between the germline ends. CDR3 in DNA: TGTGCCAGCGGTTCCGGGAGAATTGGAGAGACCCAGTACTTC. Translated, it gives CASGSGRIGETQYF.

This clonotype was recorded many times. For the CDR3, the DNA is TGTGCCAGCTCCCAAGACAGGAAGGTCACTGAAGCTTTCTTT. Protein: CASSQDRKVTEAFF. This chain joins TRBV18 and TRBJ1-1; a weak D match, TRBD1 (6 bases). V lost 6 bases and J lost 4, with 15 bases in between. CDR1 and CDR2 from the germline V gene are KGHSH and LQKENI. There are 14 residues in the CDR3.

This clonotype was found many times. This chain uses TRBV18 with TRBJ1-1; possible D gene TRBD1, 5 bases. Trimming left V 0 bases short and J 5 bases short, with 13 bases between. Germline V CDR1 and CDR2: KGHSH, LQKENI. CDR3 size: 15 residues. CDR3 region: CASSPPEGWGTEAFF. Here the CDR3 DNA reads TGTGCCAGCTCACCACCGGAGGGGTGGGGGACTGAAGCTTTCTTT.

By frequency in the sample, this clonotype is medium-sized. This chain uses TRBV6-4 with TRBJ1-1; D not resolved. CDR3 length: 14 amino acids. CDR1 and CDR2 (germline): MRHNA, SNTAGT. The ends were cut back, 6 bases at V and 4 bases at J, with 15 bases in the middle. The CDR3: CASSPKVGGTEAFF. Written as DNA, the CDR3 is TGTGCCAGCAGCCCCAAAGTGGGCGGCACTGAAGCTTTCTTT.

There are many counts of this clonotype. The chain is built from TRBV20-1 and TRBJ1-3; D gene ambiguous. The V and J ends lost 3 bases and 0 bases respectively, with 15 bases between them. This CDR3 is 16 amino acids long. Germline V gene sequence: CDR1 DFQATT, CDR2 SNEGSKA (reference sequence). The CDR3 region has the DNA TGCAGTGCTAGCCCCGGTTTCAGACTCTCTGGAAACACCATATATTTT. The encoded protein is CSASPGFRLSGNTIYF.

This clonotype was seen a handful of times. The rearrangement links TRBV5-1 to TRBJ2-1; D is possibly TRBD1 or TRBD2 (5 bases each). V gave up 6 bases and J gave up 0 bases, with 16 bases separating them. In germline, CDR1 is SGHRS, CDR2 YFSETQ. The CDR3 runs to 16 residues. The CDR3 loop is CASTRGGTDSYNEQFF. The CDR3 DNA sequence: TGCGCCAGCACCCGAGGTGGGACGGACTCCTACAATGAGCAGTTCTTC.

This clonotype was observed at least ten times. The chain carries TRBV5-1 and TRBJ1-1; TRBD1 might be the D (5 bases). V shed 0 bases and J shed 0 bases, with 9 bases lying between them. This CDR3 spans 15 amino acids. Germline V CDR1 and CDR2: SGHRS, YFSETQ. CDR3 residues: CASSLVDIMNTEAFF. The DNA of the CDR3 is TGCGCCAGCAGCTTGGTGGACATCATGAACACTGAAGCTTTCTTT.

This clonotype was picked up many times. The chain links TRBV28 to TRBJ1-2; TRBD1 aligns across 7 bases. Germline V gene lookup returns CDR1 MDHEN and CDR2 SYDVKM. The CDR3 loop spans 15 amino acids. J gave up 3 bases and V 4 bases, and 8 bases lay outside the gene matches. CDR3 in DNA: TGTGCCAGCAGTTCGAGACAGGGCCACGACTATGGCTACACCTTC. It yields the protein CASSSRQGHDYGYTF.

This clonotype was detected many times. The chain employs TRBV18 and TRBJ1-5; 9 bases are shared with TRBD1. The germline V gene encodes CDR1 KGHSH and CDR2 LQKENI. The CDR3 has 14 amino acids. V shed 3 bases, J shed 5 bases, and the junction held 2 bases outside the gene matches. CDR3 DNA: TGTGCCAGCTCACCGGGACAGGGCCATCAGCCCCAGCATTTT. Translated: CASSPGQGHQPQHF.

This clonotype was counted many times. This chain links TRBV6-5 with TRBJ1-1; the D is unclear. CDR1 and CDR2 (germline): MNHEY, SVGAGI. Trimming cost V 2 bases and J 8 bases, with 9 bases left between them. This CDR3 spans 12 amino acids. CDR3 nucleotide sequence: TGTGCCAGCAGTTACAGTGGAAGCGAAGCTTTCTTT. This gives the protein CASSYSGSEAFF.

This clonotype has ten or more counts. This rearrangement joins TRBV27 to TRBJ2-7; 9 nucleotides agree with TRBD1. The CDR3 covers 14 residues. The germline V gene encodes CDR1 MNHEY and CDR2 SMNVEV (reference sequence). Germline trimming cut 4 bases from V and 3 bases from J; bases unmatched to any gene: 4. CDR3 amino acids: CASSSGTGRYEQYF. The CDR3 DNA follows: TGTGCCAGCAGTTCCGGGACAGGGCGCTACGAGCAGTACTTC.

This clonotype was counted ten times or more. This chain links TRBV6-2 or TRBV6-3 with TRBJ2-2; TRBD2 aligns across 7 bases. The V gene end was trimmed by 2 bases and the J gene end by 4 bases; junction bases not matched to a gene: 4. This CDR3 comprises 15 residues. Germline V gene data show CDR1 as MNHEY and CDR2 as SVGEGT. This CDR3 is CASSYGRGGTGELFF. In DNA, the CDR3 is TGTGCCAGCAGTTACGGGAGGGGCGGCACCGGGGAGCTGTTTTTT.

This clonotype appeared many times. The rearrangement joins TRBV6-5 to TRBJ2-7; 8 nucleotides align to TRBD1. Trimming removed 6 bases from V and 0 bases from J; junction bases left unmatched: 7. The CDR3 runs 15 residues. CDR1 and CDR2 (germline): MNHEY, SVGAGI. The CDR3: CASSPLTGGSYEQYF. The CDR3 coding sequence is TGTGCCAGCAGCCCCCTCACAGGGGGCTCCTACGAGCAGTACTTC.

This clonotype appeared many times. V and J are TRBV25-1 and TRBJ2-5; maybe TRBD2 (5 bases). The V gene's germline CDR1 is MGHDK and CDR2 SYGVNS. The CDR3 is made up of 12 amino acids. V was shortened by 10 bases and J by 5 bases, with 14 bases between the two germline ends. This CDR3 reads CATRPGKETQYF. The CDR3 nucleotides are TGTGCCACCCGCCCGGGGAAGGAGACCCAGTACTTC.

At least ten counts were recorded for this clonotype. The chain recombines TRBV12-3 or TRBV12-4 with TRBJ2-2, with TRBD1 identical over 9 bases. V shed 6 bases, J shed 5 bases, and the junction held 7 bases outside the gene matches. This CDR3 has 15 amino acids. DNA for the CDR3: TGTGCCAGCAGGCGGGGGACAGGGAGAACCGGGGAGCTGTTTTTT. This translates into CASRRGTGRTGELFF.

This clonotype showed up many times. The chain recombines TRBV27 with TRBJ2-7; D may be TRBD1 or TRBD2 (5 bases each). Germline values: CDR1 MNHEY, CDR2 SMNVEV (reference sequence). CDR3 length: 15 residues. Trimming removed 5 bases at V and 0 bases at J, with 14 bases between. The CDR3 spells CASSPRTGPSYEQYF. The CDR3 DNA follows: TGTGCCAGCAGTCCGAGGACGGGGCCCTCCTACGAGCAGTACTTC.

This clonotype was found many times. The rearrangement uses TRBV9 and TRBJ2-3; 7 bases map to TRBD2. The CDR3 loop spans 15 amino acids. The germline V gene has CDR1 SGDLS and CDR2 YYNGEE. Trimming at V came to 5 bases and at J to 2 bases, leaving 8 bases not matched to a gene. This CDR3 reads CASSLGRGNTDTQYF. The CDR3 DNA sequence: TGTGCCAGCAGTCTTGGGCGGGGGAACACAGATACGCAGTATTTT.

The V gene is TRBV6-6, the J gene TRBJ1-6, with D perhaps matching TRBD1 (5 bases). The CDR3 runs to 13 residues. CDR1 and CDR2 from the germline V gene are MNHNY and SVGAGI (reference sequence). V lost 6 bases, J lost 3 bases, and 6 bases lay in between. For the CDR3, the DNA is TGTGCCAGCAGCGACAGCTATAATTCACCCCTCCACTTT. The encoded protein is CASSDSYNSPLHF.

The table lists this clonotype with many counts. This chain uses TRBV27 with TRBJ2-4; 8 nucleotides align to TRBD2. The CDR3 runs to 16 residues. Losses at the gene ends were 5 bases for V and 2 bases for J; bases not matched to a gene: 8. Germline V CDR1 and CDR2: MNHEY, SMNVEV (reference sequence). CDR3 protein: CASSPGGARTKNIQYF. CDR3 coding DNA: TGTGCCAGCAGTCCCGGGGGGGCCCGGACCAAAAACATTCAGTACTTC.

This clonotype was detected many times. The rearrangement uses TRBV24-1 and TRBJ2-3; the D is unclear. V was pared by 0 bases and J by 4 bases, with 4 bases between. This CDR3 contains 13 residues. Germline CDR1 KGHDR, CDR2 SFDVKD. The CDR3 sequence is CATSDLGPDTQYF. The CDR3 DNA reads as TGTGCCACCAGTGATTTGGGGCCAGATACGCAGTATTTT.

Within the sample, this clonotype is medium-sized (0.01 to 0.1%). This chain links TRBV6-5 with TRBJ2-5; the match to TRBD2 covers 9 bases. The CDR3 length is 17 residues. Per the germline V gene, CDR1 is MNHEY and CDR2 is SVGAGI. Trimming took 0 bases from V and 2 from J; bases not matched to a gene: 7. The CDR3 loop is CASSYSGGGAGQETQYF. For the CDR3, the DNA is TGTGCCAGCAGTTACTCCGGCGGGGGGGCCGGGCAAGAGACCCAGTACTTC.

The genes are TRBV6-6 and TRBJ2-3; 11 bases are shared with TRBD2. J lost 3 bases, V lost 3 bases, and 5 bases had no gene match. This CDR3 comprises 16 residues. In germline, CDR1 is MNHNY, CDR2 SVGAGI (reference sequence). The CDR3 loop is CASSYFTSGGTDTQYF. The CDR3 DNA reads as TGTGCCAGCAGTTATTTTACTAGCGGGGGAACAGATACGCAGTATTTT.

This clonotype has a count of ten or more. The gene calls are TRBV6-6 and TRBJ2-7; D is uncertain. Germline-derived CDR1 and CDR2 are MNHNY and SVGAGI (reference sequence). The CDR3 spans 14 residues. V gave up 6 bases and J gave up 1 base, with 13 bases separating them. This CDR3 reads CASRKPGNSYEQYF. CDR3 sequence (DNA): TGTGCCAGCAGAAAACCGGGCAATTCCTACGAGCAGTACTTC.

There are many counts of this clonotype. The chain couples TRBV11-2 to TRBJ1-1; possibly TRBD1 for D (6 bases). Trimming left V 7 bases short and J 4 bases short, with 16 bases between. In germline, CDR1 is SGHAT, CDR2 FQNNGV. This CDR3 region has 14 residues. DNA for the CDR3: TGTGCCAGCATCGCAGGGGCGGGGATCACTGAAGCTTTCTTT. It translates to CASIAGAGITEAFF.

This clonotype was found many times. The genes are TRBV6-2 or TRBV6-3 and TRBJ2-2; D tentatively reads TRBD1 or TRBD2 (5 bases each). The CDR3 spans 13 residues. The V end was cut by 10 bases, the J end by 6 bases, with 15 bases between. Germline V gives CDR1 MNHEY, CDR2 SVGEGT. The CDR3 sequence is CAIRDDYAGELFF. CDR3 coding DNA: TGTGCCATCCGGGACGATTATGCCGGGGAGCTGTTTTTT.

The chain has TRBV12-3 or TRBV12-4 and TRBJ2-2, with 7 positions matching TRBD1. Trimming at V came to 3 bases and at J to 4 bases, leaving 8 bases not matched to a gene. The CDR3 is 16 amino acids. CDR3 sequence reads: CASSLGPGQSTGELFF. The CDR3 coding sequence is TGTGCCAGCAGTTTGGGACCGGGACAGAGCACCGGGGAGCTGTTTTTT.